This record concerns one TCR beta chain sequence. The clone's antigen remains unknown. Per-nucleotide qualities are absent, and no much larger clonotype sits a single base away. Patients with a history of autoimmune disease or receiving systemic immunosuppression were excluded from the trial. Peripheral blood for TCR sequencing was collected from all dose cohorts at baseline, on cycle 4 day 1, and on cycle 7 day 1. Samples came from an open-label, multicenter, first-in-human phase I dose-escalation trial of ivuxolimab. Adults with locally advanced or metastatic head and neck squamous cell, hepatocellular, melanoma or renal cell carcinoma were enrolled in the trial. CD4+ and CD8+ T cells were sorted separately from peripheral blood before TCR sequencing. These data belong to a study of OX40 agonist ivuxolimab in advanced cancers. For the study in its entirety: Ivuxolimab, which targeted the costimulatory receptor OX40 (CD134), was an agonistic, fully human IgG2 monoclonal antibody. Peripheral TCRbeta sequencing was intended to test whether TCR sequence diversity was altered and clonal T-cell expansion was caused by ivuxolimab. Intravenous ivuxolimab was administered to patients every 2 weeks at six dose levels: 0.01, 0.1, 0.3, 1.5, 3 and 10 mg/kg. Patients were allowed to have had prior anti-PD-1, anti-PD-L1 or anti-CTLA-4 therapy, and 40% to 45% of the dose-escalation patients had previously received checkpoint inhibitors. Partial responses were achieved by three dose-escalation patients, of whom one had hepatocellular carcinoma and two had cutaneous melanoma. The paper reports the monotherapy dose-escalation portion (N of about 54 patients) of the phase I ivuxolimab trial. Of the approximately 50 patients in dose escalation, about 19 had hepatocellular carcinoma, around 15 had melanoma, 9 had renal cell carcinoma and 9 had head and neck cancer. The dose-escalation cohort was about 86% male with a mean age of approximately 60 years, ranging from roughly 23 to 90.

For sequencing of the TCRbeta CDR3 region, genomic DNA was extracted from the sorted cells. The immunoSEQ Assay was used for sequencing of TCRbeta CDR3 regions. The clones in this table, taken by TCRdb from immuneACCESS, are in-frame only. Not every clone is retained; where verified, under half of the shortfall comes from an unresolved V gene, and the cause of the rest is unknown. This sample has around 67,000 clones in its table, and approximately 90% of those were observed once. Under 1.5% of the sample is in the top ten clones. Study-wide conclusions, independent of this receptor: In the 0.1-3.0 mg/kg groups, partial responders had among the lowest normalized peripheral clonal expansion, particularly in CD8+ T cells. At doses of 0.1 to 3.0 mg/kg, clonal expansion of both CD4+ and CD8+ blood T cells was observed from baseline to week 6. After ivuxolimab, more expanded clones were found on average in CD8+ T cells than in CD4+ T cells. Low levels of normalized T-cell clonal expansion were also seen in some patients who did not respond. The antigen specificity of the clonally expanded peripheral T cells was not determined.

Taken from cysteine to phenylalanine, the CDR3 has 14 residues. CDR3 DNA only is kept here, 42 bases in frame from base 1. The germline V gene provides CDR1 MGHDK and CDR2 SYGVNS. Trimming accounts for 0 bases at V and 5 bases at J, while the number of junction bases matched to no gene is 2. The V and J genes are TRBV25-1 and TRBJ1-2; TRBD1 agrees with 8 junctional bases. This receptor was taken from an adult with an advanced solid tumor such as melanoma, head and neck, liver or kidney cancer. The sequences come from CD4+ or CD8+ T cells sorted from blood, collected in a trial of the OX40 agonist ivuxolimab. The CDR3 protein: CASSEYGTGYGYTF. The DNA is as follows: TGTGCCAGCAGTGAATACGGGACAGGTTATGGCTACACCTTC.